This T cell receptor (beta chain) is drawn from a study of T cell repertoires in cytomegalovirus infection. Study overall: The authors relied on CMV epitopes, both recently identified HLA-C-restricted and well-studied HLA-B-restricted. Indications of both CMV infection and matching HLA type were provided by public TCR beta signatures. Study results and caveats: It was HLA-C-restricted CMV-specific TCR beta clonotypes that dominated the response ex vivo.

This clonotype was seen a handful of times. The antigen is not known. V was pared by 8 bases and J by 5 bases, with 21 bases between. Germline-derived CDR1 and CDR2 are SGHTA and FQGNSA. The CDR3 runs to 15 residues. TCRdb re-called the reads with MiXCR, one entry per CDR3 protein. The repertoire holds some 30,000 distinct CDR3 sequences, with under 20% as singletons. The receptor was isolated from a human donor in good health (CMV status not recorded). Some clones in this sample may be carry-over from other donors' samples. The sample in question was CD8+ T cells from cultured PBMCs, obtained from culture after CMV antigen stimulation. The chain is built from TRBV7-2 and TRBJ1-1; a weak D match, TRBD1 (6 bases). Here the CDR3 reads CASQRGGTARTEAFF. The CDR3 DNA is TGTGCCAGCCAAAGAGGGGGTACAGCGCGGACTGAAGCTTTCTTT.